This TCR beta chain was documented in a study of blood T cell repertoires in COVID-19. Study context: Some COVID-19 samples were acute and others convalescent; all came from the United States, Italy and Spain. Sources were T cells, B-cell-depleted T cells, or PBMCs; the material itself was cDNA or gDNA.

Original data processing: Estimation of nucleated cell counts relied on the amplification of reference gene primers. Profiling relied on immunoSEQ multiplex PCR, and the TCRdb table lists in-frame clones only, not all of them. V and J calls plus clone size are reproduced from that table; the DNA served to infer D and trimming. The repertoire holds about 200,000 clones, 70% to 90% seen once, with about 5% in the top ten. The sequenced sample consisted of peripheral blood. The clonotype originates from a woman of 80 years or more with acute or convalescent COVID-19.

As DNA, the CDR3 is TGTGCCAGCAGCTCCGTAGGGGACAGCCAGCCCCAGCATTTT. Translation gives CASSSVGDSQPQHF. The chain is built from TRBV5-4 and TRBJ1-5, with 7 bases identical to TRBD1. CDR3 length: 14 residues. Germline CDR1 and CDR2: SGHNT and YYREEE (reference sequence). J gave up 7 bases and V 3 bases, and 7 bases lay outside the gene matches.